This T cell receptor beta chain originates from a study of blood T cell repertoires in COVID-19. Study-wide context: Acute and convalescent COVID-19 specimens originated in the United States, Italy and Spain.

Germline CDR1 and CDR2: WNHNN and SYGVQD (reference sequence). The CDR3 runs to 14 residues. V lost 0 bases and J 5 bases, leaving 10 bases between the germline ends. The data were produced by immunoSEQ multiplex PCR, yet TCRdb's version contains in-frame clones alone and is incomplete. The sample lists around 120,000 clones, 90% seen once, with roughly 3.7% in the top ten. This clone showed up just once. The sample was peripheral blood. The chain employs TRBV10-1 and TRBJ2-5; weak D call: TRBD2 (6 bases). This clonotype originated in a man aged 50 to 60 with active COVID-19. The CDR3 reads CASSESGLAETQYF. CDR3 nucleotides: TGCGCCAGCAGTGAGTCGGGGCTAGCGGAGACCCAGTACTTC.